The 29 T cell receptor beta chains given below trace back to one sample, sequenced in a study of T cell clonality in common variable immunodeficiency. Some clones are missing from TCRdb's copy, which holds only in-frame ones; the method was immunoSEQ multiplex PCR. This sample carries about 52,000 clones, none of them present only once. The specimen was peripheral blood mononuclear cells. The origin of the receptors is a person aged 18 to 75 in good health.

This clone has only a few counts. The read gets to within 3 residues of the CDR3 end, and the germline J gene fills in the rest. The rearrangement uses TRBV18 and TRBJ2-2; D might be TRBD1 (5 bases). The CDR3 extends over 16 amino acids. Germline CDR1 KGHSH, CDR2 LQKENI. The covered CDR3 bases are TGTGCCAGCTCACCTCGGGTACAGGCGTACAATGAAAAG. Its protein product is CASSPRVQAYNEK. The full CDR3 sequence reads CASSPRVQAYNEKLFF.

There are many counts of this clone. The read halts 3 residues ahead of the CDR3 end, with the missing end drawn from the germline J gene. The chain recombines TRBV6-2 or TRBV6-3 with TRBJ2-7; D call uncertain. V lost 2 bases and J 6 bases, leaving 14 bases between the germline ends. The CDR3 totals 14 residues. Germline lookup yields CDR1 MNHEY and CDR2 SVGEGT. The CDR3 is CASSYVLVSGEQYF. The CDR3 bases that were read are TGTGCCAGCAGTTACGTCCTAGTATCGGGCGAG.

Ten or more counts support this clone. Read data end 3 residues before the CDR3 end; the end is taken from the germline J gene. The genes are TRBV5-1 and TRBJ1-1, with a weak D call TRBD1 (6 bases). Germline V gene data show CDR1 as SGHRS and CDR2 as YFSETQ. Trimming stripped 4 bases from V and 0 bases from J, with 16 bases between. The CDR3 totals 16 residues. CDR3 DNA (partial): TGCGCCAGCAGCGTTCACAGGGTGGAAATGAACACTGAA. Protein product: CASSVHRVEMNTE. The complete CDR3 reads CASSVHRVEMNTEAFF.

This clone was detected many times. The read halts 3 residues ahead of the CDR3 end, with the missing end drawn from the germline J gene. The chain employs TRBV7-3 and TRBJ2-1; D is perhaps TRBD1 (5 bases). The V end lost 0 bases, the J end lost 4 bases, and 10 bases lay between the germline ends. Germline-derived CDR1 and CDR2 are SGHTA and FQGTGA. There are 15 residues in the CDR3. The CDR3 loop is CASSLTGTGYNEQFF. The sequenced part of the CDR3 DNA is TGTGCCAGCAGCTTAACGGGAACAGGTTACAATGAG.

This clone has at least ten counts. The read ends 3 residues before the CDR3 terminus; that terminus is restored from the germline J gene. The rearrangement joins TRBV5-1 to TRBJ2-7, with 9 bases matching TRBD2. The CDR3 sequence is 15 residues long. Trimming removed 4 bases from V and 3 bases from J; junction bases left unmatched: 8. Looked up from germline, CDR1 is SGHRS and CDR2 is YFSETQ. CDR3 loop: CASSPGLAGIYEQYF. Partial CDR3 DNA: TGCGCCAGCAGCCCTGGCCTAGCGGGGATCTACGAG. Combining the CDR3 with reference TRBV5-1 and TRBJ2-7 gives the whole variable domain KAGVTQTPRYLIKTRGQQVTLSCSPISGHRSVSWYQQTPGQGLQFLFEYFSETQRNKGNFPGRFSGRQFSNSRSEMNVSTLELGDSALYLCASSPGLAGIYEQYFGPGTRLTVT.

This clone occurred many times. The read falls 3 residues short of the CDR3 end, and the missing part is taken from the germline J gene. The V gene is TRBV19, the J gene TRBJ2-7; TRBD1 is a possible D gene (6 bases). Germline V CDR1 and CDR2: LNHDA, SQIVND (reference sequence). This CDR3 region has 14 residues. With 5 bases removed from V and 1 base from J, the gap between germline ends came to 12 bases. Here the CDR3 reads CASSPNQGSYEQYF. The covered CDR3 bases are TGTGCCAGTAGTCCAAATCAGGGGTCCTACGAG.

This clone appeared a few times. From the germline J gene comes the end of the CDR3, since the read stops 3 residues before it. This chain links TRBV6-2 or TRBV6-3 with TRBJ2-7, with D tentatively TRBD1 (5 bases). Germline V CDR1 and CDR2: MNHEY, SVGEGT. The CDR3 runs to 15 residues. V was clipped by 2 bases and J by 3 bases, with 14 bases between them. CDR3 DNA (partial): TGTGCCAGCAGTTACCCCATTGGCCAGGGCTACGAG. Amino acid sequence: CASSYPIGQGYE. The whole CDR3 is CASSYPIGQGYEQYF.

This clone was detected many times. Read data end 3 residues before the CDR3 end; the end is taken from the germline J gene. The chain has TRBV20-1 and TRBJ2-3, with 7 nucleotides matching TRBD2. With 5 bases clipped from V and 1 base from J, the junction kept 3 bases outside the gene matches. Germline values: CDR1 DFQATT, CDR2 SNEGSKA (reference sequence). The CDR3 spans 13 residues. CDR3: CSALRGGTDTQYF. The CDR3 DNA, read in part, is TGCAGTGCTTTACGGGGGGGCACAGATACG.

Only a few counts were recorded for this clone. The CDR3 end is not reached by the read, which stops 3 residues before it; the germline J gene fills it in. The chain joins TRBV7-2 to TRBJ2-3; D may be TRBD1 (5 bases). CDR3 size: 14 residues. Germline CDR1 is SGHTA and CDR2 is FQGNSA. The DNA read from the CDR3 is TGTGCCAGCAGCTTACCAGGGTATGGTCAGCCG. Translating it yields CASSLPGYGQP. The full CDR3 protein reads CASSLPGYGQPQYF.

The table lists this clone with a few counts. The DNA read from the CDR3 is TGTGCCTGGAACCTAGGACTAGCGAACTACAATGAG. It is translated as CAWNLGLANYNE. The whole CDR3 sequence is CAWNLGLANYNEQFF. The V and J genes are TRBV30 and TRBJ2-1; 9 bases are shared with TRBD2. The CDR3 end lies 3 residues beyond the end of the read and is filled in from the germline J gene. Trimming cost V 4 bases and J 3 bases; bases outside gene matches: 7. Germline CDR1 and CDR2: GTSNPN and SVGIG (reference sequence). The CDR3 is 15 amino acids.

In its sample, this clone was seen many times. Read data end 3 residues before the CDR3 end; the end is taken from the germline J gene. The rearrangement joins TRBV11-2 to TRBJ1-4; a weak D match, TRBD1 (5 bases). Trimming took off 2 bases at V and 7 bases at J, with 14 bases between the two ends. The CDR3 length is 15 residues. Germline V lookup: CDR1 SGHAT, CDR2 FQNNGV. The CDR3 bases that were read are TGTGCCAGCAGCTTAATGAGGGGATATGGTGAAAAA. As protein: CASSLMRGYGEK. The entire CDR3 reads CASSLMRGYGEKLFF.

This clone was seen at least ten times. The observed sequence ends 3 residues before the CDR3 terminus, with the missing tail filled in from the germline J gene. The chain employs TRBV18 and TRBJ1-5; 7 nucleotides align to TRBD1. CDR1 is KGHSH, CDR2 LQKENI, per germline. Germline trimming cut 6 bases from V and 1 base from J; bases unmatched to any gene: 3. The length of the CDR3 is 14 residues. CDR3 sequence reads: CASSQQGSNQPQHF. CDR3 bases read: TGTGCCAGCTCCCAACAGGGGAGCAATCAGCCC.

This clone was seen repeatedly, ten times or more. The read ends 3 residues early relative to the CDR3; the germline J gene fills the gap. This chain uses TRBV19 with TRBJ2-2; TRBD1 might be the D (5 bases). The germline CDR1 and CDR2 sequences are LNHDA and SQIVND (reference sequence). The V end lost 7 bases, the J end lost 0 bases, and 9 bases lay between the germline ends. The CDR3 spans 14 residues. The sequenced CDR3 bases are TGTGCCAGTAAGACAGATTCGAACACCGGGGAG. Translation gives CASKTDSNTGE. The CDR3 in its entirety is CASKTDSNTGELFF.

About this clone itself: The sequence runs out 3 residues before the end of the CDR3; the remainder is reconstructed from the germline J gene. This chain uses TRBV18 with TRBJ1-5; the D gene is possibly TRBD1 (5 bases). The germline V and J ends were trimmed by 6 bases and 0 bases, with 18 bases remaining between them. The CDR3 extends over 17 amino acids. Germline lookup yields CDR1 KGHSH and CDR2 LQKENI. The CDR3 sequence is CASSPPGGKVSNQPQHF. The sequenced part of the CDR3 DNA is TGTGCCAGCTCGCCCCCCGGGGGGAAAGTTAGCAATCAGCCC.

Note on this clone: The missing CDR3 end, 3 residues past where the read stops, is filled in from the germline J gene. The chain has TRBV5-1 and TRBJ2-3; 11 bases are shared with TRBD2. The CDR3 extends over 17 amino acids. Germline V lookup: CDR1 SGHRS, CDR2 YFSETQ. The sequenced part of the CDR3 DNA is TGCGCCAGCAGCCCGACGACTAGCGGGGTAGTGGGAGAGACG. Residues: CASSPTTSGVVGET. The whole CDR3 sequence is CASSPTTSGVVGETQYF.

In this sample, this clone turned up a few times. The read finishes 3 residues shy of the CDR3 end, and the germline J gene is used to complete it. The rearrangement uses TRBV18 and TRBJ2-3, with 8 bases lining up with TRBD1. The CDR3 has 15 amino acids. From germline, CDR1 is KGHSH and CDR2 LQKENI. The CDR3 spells CASSPGTGSQETQYF. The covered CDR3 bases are TGTGCCAGCTCACCAGGGACAGGCTCCCAAGAGACG.

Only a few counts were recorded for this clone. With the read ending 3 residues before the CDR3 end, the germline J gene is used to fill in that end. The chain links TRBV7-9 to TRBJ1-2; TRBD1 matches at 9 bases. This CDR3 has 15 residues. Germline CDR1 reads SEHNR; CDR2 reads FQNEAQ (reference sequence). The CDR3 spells CASSSDRGDKNIYTF. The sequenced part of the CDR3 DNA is TGTGCCAGCAGCTCCGACAGGGGGGACAAAAACATC.

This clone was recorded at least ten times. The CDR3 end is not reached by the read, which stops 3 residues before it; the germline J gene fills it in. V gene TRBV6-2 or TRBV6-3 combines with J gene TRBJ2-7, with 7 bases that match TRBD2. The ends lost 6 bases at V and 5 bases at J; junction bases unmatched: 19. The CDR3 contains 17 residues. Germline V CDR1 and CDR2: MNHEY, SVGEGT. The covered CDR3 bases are TGTGCCAGCAGCCCCCGGGCTAGCGGACCCCTACCGCACGAG. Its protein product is CASSPRASGPLPHE. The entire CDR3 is CASSPRASGPLPHEQYF.

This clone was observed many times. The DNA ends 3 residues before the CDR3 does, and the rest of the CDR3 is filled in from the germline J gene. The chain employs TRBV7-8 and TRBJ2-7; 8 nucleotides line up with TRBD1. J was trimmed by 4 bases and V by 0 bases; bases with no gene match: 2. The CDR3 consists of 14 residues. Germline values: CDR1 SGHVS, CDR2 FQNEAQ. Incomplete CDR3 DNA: TGTGCCAGCAGCTTAGCGAGGACAGGGTACGAG. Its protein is CASSLARTGYE. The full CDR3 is CASSLARTGYEQYF.

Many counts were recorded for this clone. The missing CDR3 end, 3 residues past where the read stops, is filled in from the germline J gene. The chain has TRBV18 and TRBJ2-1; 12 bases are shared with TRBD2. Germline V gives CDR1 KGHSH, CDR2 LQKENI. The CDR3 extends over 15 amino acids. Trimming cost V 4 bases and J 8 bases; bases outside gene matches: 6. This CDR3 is CASSQTSGRWDEQFF. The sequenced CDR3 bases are TGTGCCAGCTCACAGACTAGCGGGAGATGGGATGAG. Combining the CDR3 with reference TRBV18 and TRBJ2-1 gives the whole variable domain NAGVMQNPRHLVRRRGQEARLRCSPMKGHSHVYWYRQLPEEGLKFMVYLQKENIIDESGMPKERFSAEFPKEGPSILRIQQVVRGDSAAYFCASSQTSGRWDEQFFGPGTRLTVL.

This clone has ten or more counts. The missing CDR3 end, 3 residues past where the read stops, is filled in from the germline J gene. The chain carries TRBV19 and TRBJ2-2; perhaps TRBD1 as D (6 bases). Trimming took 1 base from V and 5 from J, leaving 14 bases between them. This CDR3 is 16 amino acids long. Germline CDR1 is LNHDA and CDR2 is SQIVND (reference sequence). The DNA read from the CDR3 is TGTGCCAGTAGTATAGGGCAGACAGGTCCGACCGGGGAG. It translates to CASSIGQTGPTGE. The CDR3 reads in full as CASSIGQTGPTGELFF.

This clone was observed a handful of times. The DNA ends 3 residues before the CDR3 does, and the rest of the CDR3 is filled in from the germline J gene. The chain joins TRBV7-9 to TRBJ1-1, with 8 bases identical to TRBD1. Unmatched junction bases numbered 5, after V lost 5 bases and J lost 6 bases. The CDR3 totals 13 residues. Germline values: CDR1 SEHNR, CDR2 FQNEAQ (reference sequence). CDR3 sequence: CASSPTGVAEAFF. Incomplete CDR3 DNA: TGTGCCAGCAGCCCGACAGGGGTTGCTGAA.

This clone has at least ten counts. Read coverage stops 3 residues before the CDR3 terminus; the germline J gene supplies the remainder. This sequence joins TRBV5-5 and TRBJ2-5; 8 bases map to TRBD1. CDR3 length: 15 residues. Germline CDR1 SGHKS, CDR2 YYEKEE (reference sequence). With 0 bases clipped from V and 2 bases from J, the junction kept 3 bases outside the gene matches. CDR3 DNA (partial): TGTGCCAGCAGCTTGGGGGGACAGGCACAAGAGACC. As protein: CASSLGGQAQET. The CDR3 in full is CASSLGGQAQETQYF.

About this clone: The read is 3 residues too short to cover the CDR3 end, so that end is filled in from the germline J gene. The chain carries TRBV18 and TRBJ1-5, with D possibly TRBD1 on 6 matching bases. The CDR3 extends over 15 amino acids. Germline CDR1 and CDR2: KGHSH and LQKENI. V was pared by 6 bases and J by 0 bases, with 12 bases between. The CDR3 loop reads CASSQNRDSNQPQHF. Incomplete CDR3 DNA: TGTGCCAGCTCCCAGAACAGGGATAGCAATCAGCCC. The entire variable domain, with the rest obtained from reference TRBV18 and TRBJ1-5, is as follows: NAGVMQNPRHLVRRRGQEARLRCSPMKGHSHVYWYRQLPEEGLKFMVYLQKENIIDESGMPKERFSAEFPKEGPSILRIQQVVRGDSAAYFCASSQNRDSNQPQHFGDGTRLSIL.

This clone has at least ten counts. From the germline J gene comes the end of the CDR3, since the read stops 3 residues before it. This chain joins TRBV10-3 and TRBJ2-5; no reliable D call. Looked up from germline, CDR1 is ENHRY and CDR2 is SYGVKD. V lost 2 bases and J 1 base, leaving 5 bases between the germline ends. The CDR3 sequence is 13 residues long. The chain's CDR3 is CAISEGPQETQYF. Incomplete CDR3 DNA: TGTGCCATCAGTGAGGGCCCCCAAGAGACC.

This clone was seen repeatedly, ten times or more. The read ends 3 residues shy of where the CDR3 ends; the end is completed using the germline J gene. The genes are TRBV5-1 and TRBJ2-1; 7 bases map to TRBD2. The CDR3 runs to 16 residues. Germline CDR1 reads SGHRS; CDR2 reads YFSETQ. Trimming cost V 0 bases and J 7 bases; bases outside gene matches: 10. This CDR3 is CASSLAGRELLNEQFF. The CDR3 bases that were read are TGCGCCAGCAGCTTGGCCGGGCGGGAGCTTTTAAATGAG.

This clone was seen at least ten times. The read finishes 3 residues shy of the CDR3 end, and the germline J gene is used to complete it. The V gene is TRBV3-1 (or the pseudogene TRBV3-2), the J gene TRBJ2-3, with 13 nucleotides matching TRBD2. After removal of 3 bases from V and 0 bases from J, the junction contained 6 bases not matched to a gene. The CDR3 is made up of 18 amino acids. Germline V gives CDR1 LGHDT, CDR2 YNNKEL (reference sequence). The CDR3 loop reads CASSHPGLAGRSTDTQYF. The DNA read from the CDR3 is TGTGCCAGCAGCCATCCGGGACTAGCGGGACGGAGCACAGATACG.

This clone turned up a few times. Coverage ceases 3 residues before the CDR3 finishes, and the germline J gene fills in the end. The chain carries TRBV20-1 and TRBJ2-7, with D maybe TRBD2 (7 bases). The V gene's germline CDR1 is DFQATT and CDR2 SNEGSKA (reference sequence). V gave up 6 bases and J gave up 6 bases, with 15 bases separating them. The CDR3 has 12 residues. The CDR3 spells CSADGGGLEQYF. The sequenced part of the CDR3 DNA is TGCAGTGCGGACGGCGGGGGCCTCGAG.

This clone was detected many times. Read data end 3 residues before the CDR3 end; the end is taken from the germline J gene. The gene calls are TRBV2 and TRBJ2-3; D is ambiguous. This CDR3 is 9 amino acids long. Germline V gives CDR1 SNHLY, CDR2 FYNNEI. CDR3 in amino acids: CASSGSQYF. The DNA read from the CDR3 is TGTGCCAGCAGCGGGTCG.